The present entry profiles one TCR beta chain with its context. What it recognizes is unknown. Unmatched junction bases numbered 12, after V lost 6 bases and J lost 6 bases. In germline, CDR1 is KGHDR, CDR2 SFDVKD. The CDR3 has 16 amino acids. The sample is drawn from a study of T-cell memory formation after mild COVID-19. Points from the study as a whole: Second-wave clones peaking on day 37 lacked confirmed SARS-CoV-2 specificity.

TCRdb independently ran MiXCR on the 5' RACE reads; one entry per CDR3 protein. The sample records 200,000 to 250,000 distinct CDR3 sequences, around 15% being singletons. V gene TRBV24-1 combines with J gene TRBJ2-3; TRBD1 matches at 9 bases. The source material was PBMCs or a T cell subset sorted from them (not recorded which). The source of this sequence is a young man who had mild COVID-19 (a few samples of this study predate the infection). Cell type and time point are not known. The CDR3, as DNA: TGTGCCACCAGTCCTCCGCTCGGGACAGGGAGGGATACGCAGTATTTT. It encodes CATSPPLGTGRDTQYF.